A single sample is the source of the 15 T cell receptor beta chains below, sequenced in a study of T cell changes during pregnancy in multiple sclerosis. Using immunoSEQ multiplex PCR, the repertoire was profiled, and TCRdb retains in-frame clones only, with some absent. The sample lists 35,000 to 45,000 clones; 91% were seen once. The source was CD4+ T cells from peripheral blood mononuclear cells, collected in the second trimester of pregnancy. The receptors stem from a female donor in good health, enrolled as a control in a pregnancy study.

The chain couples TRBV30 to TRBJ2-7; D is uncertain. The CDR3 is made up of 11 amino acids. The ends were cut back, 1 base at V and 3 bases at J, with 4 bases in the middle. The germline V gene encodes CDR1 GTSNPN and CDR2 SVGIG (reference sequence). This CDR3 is CAWSDSYEQYF. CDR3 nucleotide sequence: TGTGCCTGGAGTGACAGCTACGAGCAGTACTTC.

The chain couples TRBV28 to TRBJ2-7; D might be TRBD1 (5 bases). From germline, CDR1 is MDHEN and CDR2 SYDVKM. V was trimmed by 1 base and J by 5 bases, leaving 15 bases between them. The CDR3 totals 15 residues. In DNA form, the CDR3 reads TGTGCCAGCAGTTTATCGGTGGCAGGGATCCACGAGCAGTACTTC. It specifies CASSLSVAGIHEQYF.

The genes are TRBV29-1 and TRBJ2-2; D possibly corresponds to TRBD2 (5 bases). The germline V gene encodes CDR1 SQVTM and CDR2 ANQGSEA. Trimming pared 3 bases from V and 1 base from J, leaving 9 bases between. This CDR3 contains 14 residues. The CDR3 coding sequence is TGCAGCGTTGATGAGGGTCGGAACACCGGGGAGCTGTTTTTT. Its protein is CSVDEGRNTGELFF.

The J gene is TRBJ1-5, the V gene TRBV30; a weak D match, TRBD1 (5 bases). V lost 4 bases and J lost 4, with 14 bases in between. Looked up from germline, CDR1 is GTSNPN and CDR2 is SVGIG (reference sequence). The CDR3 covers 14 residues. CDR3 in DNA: TGTGCCTGGAATCTACGCGGGGGGAATCAGCCCCAGCATTTT. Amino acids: CAWNLRGGNQPQHF.

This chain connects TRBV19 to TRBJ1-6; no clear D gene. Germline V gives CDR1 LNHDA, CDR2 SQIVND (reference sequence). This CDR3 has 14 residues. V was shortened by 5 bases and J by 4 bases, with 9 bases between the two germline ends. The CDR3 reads CASSWSDYNSPLHF. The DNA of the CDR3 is TGTGCCAGTAGTTGGTCAGATTATAATTCACCCCTCCACTTT.

CDR3: CASSFNPETGELFF. In DNA, the CDR3 is TGTGCCAGCAGCTTTAATCCTGAGACCGGGGAGCTGTTTTTT. The chain links TRBV7-9 to TRBJ2-2; D unclear. The CDR3 runs 14 residues. The V end was cut by 3 bases, the J end by 5 bases, with 10 bases between. Germline CDR1 reads SEHNR; CDR2 reads FQNEAQ (reference sequence).

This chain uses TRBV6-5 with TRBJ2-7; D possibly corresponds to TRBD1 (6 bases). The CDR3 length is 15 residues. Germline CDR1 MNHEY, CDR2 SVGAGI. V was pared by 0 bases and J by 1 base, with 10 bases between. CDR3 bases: TGTGCCAGCAGTTACTCGATAACAGGGTCCTACGAGCAGTACTTC. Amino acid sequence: CASSYSITGSYEQYF.

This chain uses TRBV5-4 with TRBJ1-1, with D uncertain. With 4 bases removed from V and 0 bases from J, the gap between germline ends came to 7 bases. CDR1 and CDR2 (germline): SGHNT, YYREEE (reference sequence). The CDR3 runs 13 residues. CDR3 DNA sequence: TGTGCCAGCAGCCCGACAATGAACACTGAAGCTTTCTTT. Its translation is CASSPTMNTEAFF.

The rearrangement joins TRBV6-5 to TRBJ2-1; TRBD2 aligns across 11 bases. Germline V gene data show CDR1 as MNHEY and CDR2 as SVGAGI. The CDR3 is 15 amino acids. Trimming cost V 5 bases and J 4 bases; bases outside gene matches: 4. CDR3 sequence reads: CASSTLAGGYNEQFF. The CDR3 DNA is TGTGCCAGCAGTACCCTAGCGGGGGGTTACAATGAGCAGTTCTTC.

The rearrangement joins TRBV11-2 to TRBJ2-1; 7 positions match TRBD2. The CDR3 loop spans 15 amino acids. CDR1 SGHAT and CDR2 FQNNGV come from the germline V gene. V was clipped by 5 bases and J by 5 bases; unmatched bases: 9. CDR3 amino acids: CASSRTSAGNNEQFF. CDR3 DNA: TGTGCCAGCAGCCGAACTAGCGCGGGGAACAATGAGCAGTTCTTC. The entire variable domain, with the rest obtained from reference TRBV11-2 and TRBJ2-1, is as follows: EAGVAQSPRYKIIEKRQSVAFWCNPISGHATLYWYQQILGQGPKLLIQFQNNGVVDDSQLPKDRFSAERLKGVDSTLKIQPAKLEDSAVYLCASSRTSAGNNEQFFGPGTRLTVL.

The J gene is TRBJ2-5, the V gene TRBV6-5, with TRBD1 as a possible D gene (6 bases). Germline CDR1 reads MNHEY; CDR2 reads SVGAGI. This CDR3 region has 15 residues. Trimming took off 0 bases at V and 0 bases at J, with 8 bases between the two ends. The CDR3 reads CASSYSGTYQETQYF. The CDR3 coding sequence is TGTGCCAGCAGTTACTCCGGGACATACCAAGAGACCCAGTACTTC.

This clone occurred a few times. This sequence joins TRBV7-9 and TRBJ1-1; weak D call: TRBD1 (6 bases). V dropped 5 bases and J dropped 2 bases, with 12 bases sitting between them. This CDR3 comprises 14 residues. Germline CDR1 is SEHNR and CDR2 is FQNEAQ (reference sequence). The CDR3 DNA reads TGTGCCAGCAGCCGACCGGACAGCAACACTGAAGCTTTCTTT. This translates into CASSRPDSNTEAFF. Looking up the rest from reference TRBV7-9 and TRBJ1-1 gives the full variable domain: DTGVSQNPRHKITKRGQNVTFRCDPISEHNRLYWYRQTLGQGPEFLTYFQNEAQLEKSRLLSDRFSAERPKGSFSTLEIQRTEQGDSAMYLCASSRPDSNTEAFFGQGTRLTVV.

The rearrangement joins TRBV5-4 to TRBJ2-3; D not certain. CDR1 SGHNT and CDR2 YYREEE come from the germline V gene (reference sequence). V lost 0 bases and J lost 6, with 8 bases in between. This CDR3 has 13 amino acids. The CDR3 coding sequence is TGTGCCAGCAGCTTGGGGGTGGGCGATACGCAGTATTTT. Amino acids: CASSLGVGDTQYF. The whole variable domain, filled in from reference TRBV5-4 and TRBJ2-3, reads ETGVTQSPTHLIKTRGQQVTLRCSSQSGHNTVSWYQQALGQGPQFIFQYYREEENGRGNFPPRFSGLQFPNYSSELNVNALELDDSALYLCASSLGVGDTQYFGPGTRLTVL.

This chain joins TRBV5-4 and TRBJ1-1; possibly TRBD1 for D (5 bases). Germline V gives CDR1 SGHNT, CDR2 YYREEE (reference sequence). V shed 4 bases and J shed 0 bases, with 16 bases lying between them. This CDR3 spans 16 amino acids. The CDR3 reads CASSPPRTTMNTEAFF. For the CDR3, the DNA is TGTGCCAGCAGCCCCCCCCGGACAACAATGAACACTGAAGCTTTCTTT.

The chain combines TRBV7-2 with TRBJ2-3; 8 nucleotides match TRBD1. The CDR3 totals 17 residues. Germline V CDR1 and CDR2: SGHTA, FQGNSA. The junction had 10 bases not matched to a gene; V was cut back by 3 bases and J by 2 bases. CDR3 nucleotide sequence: TGTGCCAGCAGCTTGGGACAGGCTCTACTGTTCACAGATACGCAGTATTTT. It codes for CASSLGQALLFTDTQYF.